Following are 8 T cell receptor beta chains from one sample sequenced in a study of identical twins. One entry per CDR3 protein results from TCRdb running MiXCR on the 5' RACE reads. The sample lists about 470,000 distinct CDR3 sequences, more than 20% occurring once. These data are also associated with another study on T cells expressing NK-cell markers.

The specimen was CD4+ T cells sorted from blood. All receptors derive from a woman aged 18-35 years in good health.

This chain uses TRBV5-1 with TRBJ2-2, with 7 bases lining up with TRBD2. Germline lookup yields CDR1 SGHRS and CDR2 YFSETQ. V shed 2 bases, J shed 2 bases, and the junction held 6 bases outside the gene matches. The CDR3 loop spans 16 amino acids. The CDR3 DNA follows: TGCGCCAGCAGCTTTAGAGAAGCGGGAAACACCGGGGAGCTGTTTTTT. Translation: CASSFREAGNTGELFF.

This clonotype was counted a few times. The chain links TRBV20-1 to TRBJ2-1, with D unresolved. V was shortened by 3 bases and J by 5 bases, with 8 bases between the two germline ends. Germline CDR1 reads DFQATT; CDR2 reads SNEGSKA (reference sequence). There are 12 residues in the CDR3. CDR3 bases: TGCAGTGCTAGGGCAGCAGACAATGAGCAGTTCTTC. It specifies CSARAADNEQFF.

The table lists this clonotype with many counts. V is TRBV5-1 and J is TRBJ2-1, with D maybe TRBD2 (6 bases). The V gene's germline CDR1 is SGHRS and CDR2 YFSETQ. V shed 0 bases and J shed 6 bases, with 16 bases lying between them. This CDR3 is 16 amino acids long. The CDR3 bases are TGCGCCAGCAGCTTGGCCGGCTTGCGGGGATCCAATGAGCAGTTCTTC. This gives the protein CASSLAGLRGSNEQFF.

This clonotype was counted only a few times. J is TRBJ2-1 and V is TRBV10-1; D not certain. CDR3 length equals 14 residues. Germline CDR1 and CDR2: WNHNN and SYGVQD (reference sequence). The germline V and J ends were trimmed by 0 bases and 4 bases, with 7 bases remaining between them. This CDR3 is CASSESRSYNEQFF. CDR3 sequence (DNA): TGCGCCAGCAGTGAGTCGCGGTCGTACAATGAGCAGTTCTTC.

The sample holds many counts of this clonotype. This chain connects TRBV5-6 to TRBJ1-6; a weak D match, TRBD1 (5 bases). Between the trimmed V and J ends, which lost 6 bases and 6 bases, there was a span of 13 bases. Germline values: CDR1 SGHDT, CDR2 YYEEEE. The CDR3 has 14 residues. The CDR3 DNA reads TGTGCCAGCAACATATACGGGGGTAATTCACCCCTCCACTTT. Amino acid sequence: CASNIYGGNSPLHF.

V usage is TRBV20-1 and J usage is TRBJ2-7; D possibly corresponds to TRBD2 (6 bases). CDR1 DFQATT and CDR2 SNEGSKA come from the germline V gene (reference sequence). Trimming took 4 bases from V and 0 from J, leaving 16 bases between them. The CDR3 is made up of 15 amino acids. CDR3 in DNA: TGCAGTGCTACTCATAGCGGATTTAGCTCCTACGAGCAGTACTTC. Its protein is CSATHSGFSSYEQYF.

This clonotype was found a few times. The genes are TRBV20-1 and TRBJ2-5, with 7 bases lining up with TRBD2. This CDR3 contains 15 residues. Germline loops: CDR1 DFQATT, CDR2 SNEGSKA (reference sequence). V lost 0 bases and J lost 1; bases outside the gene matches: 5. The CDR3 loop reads CSARDLREIQETQYF. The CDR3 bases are TGCAGTGCTAGAGATCTGCGGGAGATCCAAGAGACCCAGTACTTC.

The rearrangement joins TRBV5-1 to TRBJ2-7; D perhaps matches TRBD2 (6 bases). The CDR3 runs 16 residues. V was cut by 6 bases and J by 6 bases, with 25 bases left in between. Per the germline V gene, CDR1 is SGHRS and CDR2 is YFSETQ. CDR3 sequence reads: CASMAGGFPLSGEQYF. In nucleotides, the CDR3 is TGCGCCAGCATGGCTGGCGGGTTTCCACTTAGCGGCGAGCAGTACTTC.